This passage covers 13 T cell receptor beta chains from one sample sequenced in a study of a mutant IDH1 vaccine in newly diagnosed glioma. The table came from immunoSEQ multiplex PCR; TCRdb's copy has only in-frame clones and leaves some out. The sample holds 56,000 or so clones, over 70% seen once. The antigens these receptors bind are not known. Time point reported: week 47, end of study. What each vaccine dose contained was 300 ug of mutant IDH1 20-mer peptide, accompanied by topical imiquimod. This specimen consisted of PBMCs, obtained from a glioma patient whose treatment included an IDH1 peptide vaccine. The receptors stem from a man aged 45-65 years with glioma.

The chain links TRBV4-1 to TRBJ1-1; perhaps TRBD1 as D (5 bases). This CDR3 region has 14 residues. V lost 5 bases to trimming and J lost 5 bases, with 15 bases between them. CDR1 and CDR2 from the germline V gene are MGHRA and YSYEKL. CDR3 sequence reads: CASSSKGGVTEAFF. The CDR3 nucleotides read TGCGCCAGCAGCTCAAAGGGAGGGGTGACTGAAGCTTTCTTT.

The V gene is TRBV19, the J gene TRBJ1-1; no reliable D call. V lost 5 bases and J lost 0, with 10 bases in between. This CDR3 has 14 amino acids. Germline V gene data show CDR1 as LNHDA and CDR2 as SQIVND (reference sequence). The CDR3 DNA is TGTGCCAGTAGTGAGTTTTCAATGAACACTGAAGCTTTCTTT. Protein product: CASSEFSMNTEAFF.

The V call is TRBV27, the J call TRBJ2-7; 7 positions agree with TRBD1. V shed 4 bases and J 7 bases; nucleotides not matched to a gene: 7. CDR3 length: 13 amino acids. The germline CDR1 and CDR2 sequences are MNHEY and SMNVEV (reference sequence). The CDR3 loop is CASSSGTELEQYF. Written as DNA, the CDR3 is TGTGCCAGCAGTTCCGGGACAGAACTAGAGCAGTACTTC.

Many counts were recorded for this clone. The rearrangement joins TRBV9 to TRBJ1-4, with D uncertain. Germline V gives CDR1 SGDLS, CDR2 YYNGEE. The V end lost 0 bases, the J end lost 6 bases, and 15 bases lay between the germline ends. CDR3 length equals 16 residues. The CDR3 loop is CASSVEIIPPHEKLFF. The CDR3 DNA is TGTGCCAGCAGCGTAGAGATAATTCCCCCTCATGAAAAACTGTTTTTT.

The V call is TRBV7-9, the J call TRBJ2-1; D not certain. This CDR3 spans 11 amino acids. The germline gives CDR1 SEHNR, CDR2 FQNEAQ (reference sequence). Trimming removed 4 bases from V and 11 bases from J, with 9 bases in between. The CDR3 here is CASSYQSQQFF. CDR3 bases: TGTGCCAGCAGCTACCAGTCTCAGCAGTTCTTC.

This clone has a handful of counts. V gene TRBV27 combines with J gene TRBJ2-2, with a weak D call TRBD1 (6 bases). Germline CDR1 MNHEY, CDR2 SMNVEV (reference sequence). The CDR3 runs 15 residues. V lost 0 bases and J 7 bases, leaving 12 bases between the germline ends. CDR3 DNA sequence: TGTGCCAGCAGTTTATCTTCAGGGGTAATCGGGGAGCTGTTTTTT. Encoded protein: CASSLSSGVIGELFF.

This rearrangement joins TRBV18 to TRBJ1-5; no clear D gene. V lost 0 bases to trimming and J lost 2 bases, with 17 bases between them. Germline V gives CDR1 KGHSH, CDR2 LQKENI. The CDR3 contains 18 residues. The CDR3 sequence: CASSPPLAGGSGNQPQHF. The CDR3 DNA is TGTGCCAGCTCACCACCGCTGGCGGGCGGTTCAGGCAATCAGCCCCAGCATTTT.

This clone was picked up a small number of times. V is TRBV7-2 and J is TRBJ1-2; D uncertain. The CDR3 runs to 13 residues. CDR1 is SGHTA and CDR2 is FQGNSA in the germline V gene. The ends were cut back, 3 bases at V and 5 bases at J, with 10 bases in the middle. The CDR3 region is CASSFGHPYGYTF. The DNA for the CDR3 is TGTGCCAGCAGCTTTGGGCATCCATATGGCTACACCTTC. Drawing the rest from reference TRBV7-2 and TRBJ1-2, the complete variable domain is GAGVSQSPSNKVTEKGKDVELRCDPISGHTALYWYRQSLGQGLEFLIYFQGNSAPDKSGLPSDRFSAERTGGSVSTLTIQRTQQEDSAVYLCASSFGHPYGYTFGSGTRLTVV.

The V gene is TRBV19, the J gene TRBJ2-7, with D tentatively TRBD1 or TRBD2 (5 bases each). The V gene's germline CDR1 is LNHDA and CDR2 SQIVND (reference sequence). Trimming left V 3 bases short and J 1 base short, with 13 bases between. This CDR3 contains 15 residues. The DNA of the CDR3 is TGTGCCAGTAGTATGAGGGCAGGGCTTTCCTACGAGCAGTACTTC. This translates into CASSMRAGLSYEQYF.

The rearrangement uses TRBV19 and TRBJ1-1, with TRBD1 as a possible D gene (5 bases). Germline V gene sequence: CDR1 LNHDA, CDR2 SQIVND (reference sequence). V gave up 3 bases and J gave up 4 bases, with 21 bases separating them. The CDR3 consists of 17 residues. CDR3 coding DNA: TGTGCCAGTAGTATGGCGGCAGGGCGGAAAGGAGGCACTGAAGCTTTCTTT. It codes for CASSMAAGRKGGTEAFF. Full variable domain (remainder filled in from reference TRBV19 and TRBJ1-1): DGGITQSPKYLFRKEGQNVTLSCEQNLNHDAMYWYRQDPGQGLRLIYYSQIVNDFQKGDIAEGYSVSREKKESFPLTVTSAQKNPTAFYLCASSMAAGRKGGTEAFFGQGTRLTVV.

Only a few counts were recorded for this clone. The CDR3 sequence: CASSFLPTRDSEAFF. Written as DNA, the CDR3 is TGTGCCAGCAGTTTCCTTCCCACACGGGACAGCGAGGCTTTCTTT. The chain couples TRBV27 to TRBJ1-1; 7 nucleotides agree with TRBD1. CDR1 is MNHEY and CDR2 is SMNVEV in the germline V gene (reference sequence). This CDR3 region has 15 residues. V gave up 3 bases and J gave up 11 bases; unmatched junction bases: 15.

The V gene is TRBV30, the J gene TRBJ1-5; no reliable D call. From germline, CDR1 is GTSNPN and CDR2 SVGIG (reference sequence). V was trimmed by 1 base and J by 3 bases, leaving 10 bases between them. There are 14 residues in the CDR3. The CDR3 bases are TGTGCCTGGAGTGACGGCCAGGCCAATCAGCCCCAGCATTTT. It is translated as CAWSDGQANQPQHF.

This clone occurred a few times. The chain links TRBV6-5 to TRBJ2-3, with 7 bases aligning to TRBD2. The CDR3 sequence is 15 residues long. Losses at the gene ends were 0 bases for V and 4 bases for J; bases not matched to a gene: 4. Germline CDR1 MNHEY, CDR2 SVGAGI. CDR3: CASSYSGGTADTQYF. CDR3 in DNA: TGTGCCAGCAGTTACTCGGGGGGGACCGCAGATACGCAGTATTTT.